The sequence of this T cell receptor (beta chain) was determined in a study of graft-versus-host responses after intestinal transplantation. Study-level background: Each of the recipients got a multivisceral, liver-intestinal, or isolated intestinal transplant. Overall study findings and caveats: Across patients carrying graft-donor T cell macrochimerism, allografts held high graft-versus-host to host-versus-graft clonal ratios. Recipient marrow held GvH clones, some first seen in ileum or blood.

Concerning this clone itself: Its matching antigen is unknown.

The CDR3 has 14 amino acids. The germline V gene encodes CDR1 SNHLY and CDR2 FYNNEI. Trimming at V came to 6 bases and at J to 2 bases, leaving 6 bases not matched to a gene. Produced via immunoSEQ multiplex PCR; TCRdb's table is partial and in-frame only. The table records approximately 28,000 clones, 93% of them present only once. The sequencing used PBMCs, collected roughly 62 days after intestinal transplant. The J gene is TRBJ2-7, the V gene TRBV2; 8 bases fit TRBD2. This TCR came from a human patient who received an intestinal transplant, so some T cells may come from the graft donor. The CDR3 coding sequence is TGTGCCAGCAGACAGAGGACTAGCCCCTACGAGCAGTACTTC. Translated, it gives CASRQRTSPYEQYF.